This T cell receptor (beta chain) was recovered during a study of cytomegalovirus exposure and HLA in healthy donors. 60 Vbeta and 13 Jbeta primers were used in PCR. Per the authors' pipeline: Some 80 million unique TCR beta chains, roughly 11 million shared, were counted in a later analysis. Repertoires were generated with immunoSEQ multiplex PCR, while TCRdb's copy carries only in-frame clones and drops some. The V and J calls and clone size are taken from that table; D and trimming were inferred from the DNA. Of about 130,000 clones listed, around 82% are singletons. Trimming at V came to 0 bases and at J to 1 base, leaving 2 bases not matched to a gene. The CDR3 runs 15 residues. Germline-derived CDR1 and CDR2 are MNHEY and SVGAGI.

The sequence was collected from a boy under 18 in good health and CMV-seronegative. The chain employs TRBV6-5 and TRBJ1-2; 7 positions agree with TRBD1. The sample consisted of PBMCs. The chain's CDR3 is CASSYSRDSNYGYTF. In nucleotides, the CDR3 is TGTGCCAGCAGTTACTCGAGGGACAGTAACTATGGCTACACCTTC.